One T cell receptor (beta chain) is described in this entry. Bulk tissue was left unsorted, and RNA and DNA were co-extracted from 20-30 mg of it. The patients, who had chronic HBV infection, were treatment-naive (untreated). This CDR3 contains 15 residues. Per germline, CDR1 KGHSH and CDR2 LQKENI. Trimming left V 3 bases short and J 1 base short, with 13 bases between. This entry is derived from a study of tumor-infiltrating lymphocytes in primary liver carcinoma. The input was 450 to 550 ng total RNA; TCR beta cDNA was made from it with a constant-region primer. Slightly modified ARM-PCR served as the procedure for the TCR beta libraries. These libraries came from three rounds of nested multiplex PCR. The first two PCR rounds used TRBV1-TRBV30 primers with a Cbeta primer, about 9 cycles each. Each CDR3 protein gets one entry after TCRdb re-called the multiplex PCR reads with MiXCR. The sample has approximately 110,000 distinct CDR3 sequences, about four fifths seen once; the top ten hold 15% to 20%.

The receptor was derived from a man between 40 and 49 years old with primary liver carcinoma and hepatitis B virus infection. This chain joins TRBV18 and TRBJ2-7, with D tentatively TRBD1 (6 bases). The source material was liver tumor tissue from sampling region 3. Specified subset: tumor region T3, left-lateral pole. CDR3 amino acids: CASSPTRGTSYEQYF. The CDR3 coding sequence is TGTGCCAGCTCACCCACAAGGGGGACATCCTACGAGCAGTACTTC. The whole variable domain, filled in from reference TRBV18 and TRBJ2-7, reads NAGVMQNPRHLVRRRGQEARLRCSPMKGHSHVYWYRQLPEEGLKFMVYLQKENIIDESGMPKERFSAEFPKEGPSILRIQQVVRGDSAAYFCASSPTRGTSYEQYFGPGTRLTVT.